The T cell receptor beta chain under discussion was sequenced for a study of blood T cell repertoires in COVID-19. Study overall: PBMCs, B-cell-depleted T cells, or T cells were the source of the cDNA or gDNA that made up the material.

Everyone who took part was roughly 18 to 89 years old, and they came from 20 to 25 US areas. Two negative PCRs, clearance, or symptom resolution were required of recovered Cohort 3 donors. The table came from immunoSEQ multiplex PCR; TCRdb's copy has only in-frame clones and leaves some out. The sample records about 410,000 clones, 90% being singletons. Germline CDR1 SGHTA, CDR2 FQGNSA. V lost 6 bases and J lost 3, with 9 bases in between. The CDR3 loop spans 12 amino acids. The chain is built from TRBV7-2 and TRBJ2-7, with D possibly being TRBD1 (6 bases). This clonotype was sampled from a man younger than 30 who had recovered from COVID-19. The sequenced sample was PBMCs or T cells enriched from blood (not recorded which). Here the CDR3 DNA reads TGTGCCAGCAGTGGGGGCTTCTACGAGCAGTACTTC. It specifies CASSGGFYEQYF. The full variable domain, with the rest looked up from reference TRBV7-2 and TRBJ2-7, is GAGVSQSPSNKVTEKGKDVELRCDPISGHTALYWYRQSLGQGLEFLIYFQGNSAPDKSGLPSDRFSAERTGGSVSTLTIQRTQQEDSAVYLCASSGGFYEQYFGPGTRLTVT.